Only a few counts were recorded for the clone carrying this T cell receptor (beta chain). Antigen specificity is unknown. This CDR3 comprises 14 residues. Germline V CDR1 and CDR2: SNHLY, FYNNEI. V shed 1 base and J shed 9 bases, with 13 bases lying between them. These data belong to a study of T-cell memory formation after mild COVID-19. Study-level results: Clones contracting over day 15 to 85 were CD4/CD8 balanced, with later expanders leaning CD4+.

In TCRdb, the 5' RACE reads were re-called with MiXCR into one record per CDR3 protein. The sample includes around 250,000 distinct CDR3 sequences, around 10% of them seen just once. The chain recombines TRBV2 with TRBJ1-5; the D is unclear. The origin of this receptor is a man aged 18 to 29 who had mild COVID-19 (a few samples of this study predate the infection). Cell type and time point are not known. Sequenced input: PBMCs or a T cell subset sorted from them (not recorded which). The CDR3 protein is CASSEEPSAWPQHF. CDR3 sequence (DNA): TGTGCCAGCAGTGAAGAACCCAGCGCATGGCCCCAGCATTTT.